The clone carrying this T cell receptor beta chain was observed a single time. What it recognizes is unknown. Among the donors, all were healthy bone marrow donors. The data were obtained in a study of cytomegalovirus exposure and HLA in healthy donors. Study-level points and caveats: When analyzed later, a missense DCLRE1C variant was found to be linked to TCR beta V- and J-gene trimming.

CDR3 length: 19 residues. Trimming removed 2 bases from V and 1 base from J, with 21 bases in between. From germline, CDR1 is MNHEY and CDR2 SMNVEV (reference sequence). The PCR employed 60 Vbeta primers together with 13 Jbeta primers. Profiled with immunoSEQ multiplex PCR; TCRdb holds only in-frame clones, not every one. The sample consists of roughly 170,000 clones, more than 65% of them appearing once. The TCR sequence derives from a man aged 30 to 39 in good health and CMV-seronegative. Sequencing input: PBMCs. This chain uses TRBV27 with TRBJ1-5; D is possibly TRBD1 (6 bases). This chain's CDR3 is CASSLTTPQGFRSNQPQHF. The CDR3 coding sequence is TGTGCCAGCAGTTTAACTACCCCCCAGGGGTTTAGGAGCAATCAGCCCCAGCATTTT.